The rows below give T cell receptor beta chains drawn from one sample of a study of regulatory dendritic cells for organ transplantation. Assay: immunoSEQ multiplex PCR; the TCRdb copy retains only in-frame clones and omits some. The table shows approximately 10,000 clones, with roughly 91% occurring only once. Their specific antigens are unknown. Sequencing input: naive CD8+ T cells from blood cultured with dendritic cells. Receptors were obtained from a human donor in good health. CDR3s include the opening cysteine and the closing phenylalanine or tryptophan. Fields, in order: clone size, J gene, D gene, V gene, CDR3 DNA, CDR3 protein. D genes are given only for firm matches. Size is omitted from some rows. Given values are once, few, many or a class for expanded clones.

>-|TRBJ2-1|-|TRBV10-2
TGCGCCAGCCAGCAGGACGTAGCCGGGTACAATGAGCAGTTCTTC
CASQQDVAGYNEQFF
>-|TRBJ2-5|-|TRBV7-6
TGTGCCAGCAGCTTATTCCTCTCCATCAACCGGGCCGAAGAGACCCAGTACTTC
CASSLFLSINRAEETQYF
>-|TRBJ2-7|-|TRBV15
TGTGCCACCAGCAGAGATCGGAGCCAGTCCTACGAGCAGTACTTC
CATSRDRSQSYEQYF
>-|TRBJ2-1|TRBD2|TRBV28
TGTGCCAGCAGTTTCCCGGGACAGGGGACGGGACTAGCGGGAGGACCTAGCTCCTACAATGAGCAGTTCTTC
CASSFPGQGTGLAGGPSSYNEQFF
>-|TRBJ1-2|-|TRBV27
TGTGCCAGCAGTCCAACCCTTAACTATGGCTACACCTTC
CASSPTLNYGYTF
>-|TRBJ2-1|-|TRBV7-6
TGTGCCAGCAGCTTAGGGCAGAGGCACAATGAGCAGTTCTTC
CASSLGQRHNEQFF
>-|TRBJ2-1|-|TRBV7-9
TGTGCCAGCAGTGGCGGACAGCGGGTTGGGGAGCAGTTCTTC
CASSGGQRVGEQFF
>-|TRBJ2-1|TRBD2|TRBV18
TGTGCCAGCTCACCCGATGGCGGGAGCCCTTGGGGTGAGCAGTTCTTC
CASSPDGGSPWGEQFF
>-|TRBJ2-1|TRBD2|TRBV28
TGTGCCAGCCGGATAGCGGGGGGTTACAATGAGCAGTTCTTC
CASRIAGGYNEQFF
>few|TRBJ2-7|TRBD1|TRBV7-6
TGTGCCAGCAGCTTAGTCTCAGGGGGCTACGAGCAGTACTTC
CASSLVSGGYEQYF
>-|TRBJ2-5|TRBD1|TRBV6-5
TGTGCCAGCAGTTACTCGGGACAGGGTGGCCAAGAGACCCAGTACTTC
CASSYSGQGGQETQYF
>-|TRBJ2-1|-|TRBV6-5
TGTGCCAGCAGCCCTCGGGCCCTATACAATGAGCAGTTCTTC
CASSPRALYNEQFF
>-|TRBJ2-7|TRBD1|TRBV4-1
TGCGCCAGCAGCCAGGGACAGGGCTTCCACGAGCAGTACTTC
CASSQGQGFHEQYF
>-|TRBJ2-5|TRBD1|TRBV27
TGTGCCAGCAGTTTGAGGGTCATGGACAGGTTAGGGCAGTACTTC
CASSLRVMDRLGQYF
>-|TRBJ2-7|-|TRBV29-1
TGCAGCGTGCGGGGTACGGAGCAGTACTTC
CSVRGTEQYF
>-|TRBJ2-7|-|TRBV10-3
TGTGCCATCAGTGAGGCCCTATACGAGCAGTACTTC
CAISEALYEQYF
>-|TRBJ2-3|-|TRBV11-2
TGTGCCAGCAGCTCCGGGACTCTCCACGAGTATTTT
CASSSGTLHEYF
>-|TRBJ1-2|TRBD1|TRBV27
TGTGCCAGCAGCCTGACAGGGTTCTATGGCTACACCTTC
CASSLTGFYGYTF
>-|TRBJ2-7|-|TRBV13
TGTGCCAGCAGCTTAGGATGGAATGAGCAGTACTTC
CASSLGWNEQYF
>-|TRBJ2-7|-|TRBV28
TGTGCCAGCAGCTACAGCTACGAGCAGTACTTC
CASSYSYEQYF
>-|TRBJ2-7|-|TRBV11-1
TGTGCCAGCAGCCCCCGGACAGGGACTAGGGAGCAGTACTTC
CASSPRTGTREQYF
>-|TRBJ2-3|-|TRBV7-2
TGTGCCAGCAGCACCCGGACAGATACGCAGTATTTT
CASSTRTDTQYF
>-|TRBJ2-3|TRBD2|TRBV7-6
TGTGCCAGCAGCTTAGATGGACTAGCGGGATCTTCTAGCACAGATACGCAGTATTTT
CASSLDGLAGSSSTDTQYF
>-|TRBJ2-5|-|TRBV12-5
TGTGCTAGTGCCCTTACTGGGGGATACCAAGAGACCCAGTACTTC
CASALTGGYQETQYF